This T cell receptor beta chain stems from a study of glioma-infiltrating T cells. Study-wide findings and caveats: Tissue-blood divergence was below expectation in non-neoplastic patients, above in gliomas. Tissue and blood shared very few CDR3 sequences.

Worth noting for this clonotype: As yet, its antigen is unknown.

Amplification of TCR alpha and beta CDR3 regions from RNA used iRepertoire nested multiplex PCR. Tissue mRNA or PBMC total RNA, 100-400 ng, went into one-step reverse transcription and amplification. TCRdb reprocessed the multiplex PCR reads via MiXCR and lists one record per CDR3 protein. Of tens of thousands of distinct CDR3 sequences in the sample, 35% to 45% were seen once. Sequenced sample: glioma tissue, nonneoplastic brain tissue, or PBMCs (not recorded which). The TCR was taken from a human donor with low-grade glioma or glioblastoma, undergoing nonglioma brain surgery, or in good health (not recorded which).

The CDR3, as DNA: TGTGCCAGCGTTTACGGGTCGGGCACCGGGGAGCTGTTTTTT. It specifies CASVYGSGTGELFF. V gene TRBV13 combines with J gene TRBJ2-2; D is uncertain. The CDR3 has 14 residues. Germline-derived CDR1 and CDR2 are PRHDT and FYEKMQ (reference sequence). Trimming shortened V by 8 bases and J by 4 bases, and 14 bases separated the two germline ends. Using reference TRBV13 and TRBJ2-2 for the parts outside the CDR3, the full variable domain is AAGVIQSPRHLIKEKRETATLKCYPIPRHDTVYWYQQGPGQDPQFLISFYEKMQSDKGSIPDRFSAQQFSDYHSELNMSSLELGDSALYFCASVYGSGTGELFFGEGSRLTVL.